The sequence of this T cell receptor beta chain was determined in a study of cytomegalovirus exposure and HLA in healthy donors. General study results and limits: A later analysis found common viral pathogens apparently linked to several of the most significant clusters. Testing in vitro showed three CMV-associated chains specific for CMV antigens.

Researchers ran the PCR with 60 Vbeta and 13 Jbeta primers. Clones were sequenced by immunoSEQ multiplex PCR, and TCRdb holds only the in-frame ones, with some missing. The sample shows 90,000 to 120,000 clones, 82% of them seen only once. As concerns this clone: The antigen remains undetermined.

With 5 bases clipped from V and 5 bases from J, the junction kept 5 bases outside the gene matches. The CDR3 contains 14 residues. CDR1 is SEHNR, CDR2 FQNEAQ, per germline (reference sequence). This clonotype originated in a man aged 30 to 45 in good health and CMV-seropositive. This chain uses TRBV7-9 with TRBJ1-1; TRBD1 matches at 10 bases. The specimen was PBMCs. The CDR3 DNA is TGTGCCAGCAGCCCGGGACAGGGGACTACTGAAGCTTTCTTT. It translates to CASSPGQGTTEAFF.